A selection of T cell receptor beta chains follows, all from one sample in a study of T cells after yellow fever vaccination. TCRdb recomputed calls from the 5' RACE reads with MiXCR, one row per CDR3 protein. Seen here are 450,000 to 550,000 distinct CDR3 sequences, about a fifth observed once, and the top ten hold about a sixth. The sequencing used PBMCs, collected 21 days after the first yellow fever vaccination. These receptor sequences come from a man aged 18 to 30 who received the YFV17D yellow fever vaccine. Each CDR3 is given with its conserved first and last residue. The order of the fields is V gene, D gene, clone size, J gene, CDR3 protein, CDR3 DNA. D genes are given only for firm matches. Expanded clones get a size class; other rows say once, few or many, or leave the size out.

V gene: TRBV6-5
D gene: NA
clone size: NA
J gene: TRBJ1-6
CDR3 protein: CASSYGGSPLHF
CDR3 DNA: TGTGCCAGCAGTTACGGGGGTTCACCCCTCCACTTT

V gene: TRBV5-1
D gene: NA
clone size: NA
J gene: TRBJ2-5
CDR3 protein: CASSLEFEETQYF
CDR3 DNA: TGCGCCAGCAGCTTGGAGTTCGAAGAGACCCAGTACTTC

V gene: TRBV28
D gene: TRBD2
clone size: few
J gene: TRBJ2-1
CDR3 protein: CASSLSVLAGDTISSYNEQFF
CDR3 DNA: TGTGCCAGCAGTTTATCCGTACTAGCGGGGGATACGATAAGCTCCTACAATGAGCAGTTCTTC

V gene: TRBV2
D gene: NA
clone size: NA
J gene: TRBJ2-1
CDR3 protein: CASGRGGAENEQFF
CDR3 DNA: TGTGCCAGCGGAAGAGGGGGGGCGGAAAATGAGCAGTTCTTC

V gene: TRBV20-1
D gene: TRBD1
clone size: NA
J gene: TRBJ2-7
CDR3 protein: CSARDLGTGLYEQYF
CDR3 DNA: TGCAGTGCTAGAGATCTCGGGACAGGCCTCTACGAGCAGTACTTC

V gene: TRBV7-8
D gene: TRBD2
clone size: few
J gene: TRBJ2-2
CDR3 protein: CASSLDGGGYTGELFF
CDR3 DNA: TGTGCCAGCAGCTTAGACGGCGGGGGGTACACCGGGGAGCTGTTTTTT

V gene: TRBV24-1
D gene: TRBD1
clone size: few
J gene: TRBJ1-5
CDR3 protein: CATSDRQGQPQHF
CDR3 DNA: TGTGCCACCAGTGATCGACAGGGACAGCCCCAGCATTTT

V gene: TRBV6-2/TRBV6-3
D gene: NA
clone size: large
J gene: TRBJ1-5
CDR3 protein: CASRSLQGNQPQHF
CDR3 DNA: TGTGCCAGCAGATCACTACAGGGCAATCAGCCCCAGCATTTT

V gene: TRBV6-2/TRBV6-3
D gene: TRBD1
clone size: few
J gene: TRBJ1-1
CDR3 protein: CASSYSGQGIPTEAFF
CDR3 DNA: TGTGCCAGCAGTTACTCGGGACAGGGGATCCCCACTGAAGCTTTCTTT

V gene: TRBV12-3/TRBV12-4
D gene: TRBD1
clone size: NA
J gene: TRBJ2-2
CDR3 protein: CASSWDRSTGELFF
CDR3 DNA: TGTGCCAGCAGTTGGGACAGGTCCACCGGGGAGCTGTTTTTT

V gene: TRBV7-2
D gene: TRBD2
clone size: NA
J gene: TRBJ2-3
CDR3 protein: CASSTIAGGANTDTQYF
CDR3 DNA: TGTGCCAGCAGCACAATAGCGGGGGGGGCTAACACAGATACGCAGTATTTT